Shown below are 3 T cell receptor beta chains from a single sample sequenced in a study of CD8+ T cells in alopecia areata. This sample's treatment: oral pan-JAK inhibitor, 5-10 mg twice daily. RNA extraction and reverse transcription yielded cDNA as sequencing template. This table comes from immunoSEQ multiplex PCR, and its TCRdb copy is limited to in-frame clones, with some not included. The data contain more than 110,000 clones, 82% of them singletons. The source material was CD8+ T cells sorted from blood, sampled at week 4, from a patient treated with tofacitinib. All receptors derive from a human donor with alopecia areata.

V gene TRBV5-6 combines with J gene TRBJ2-7; D is ambiguous. The V and J ends lost 2 bases and 7 bases respectively, with 16 bases between them. The length of the CDR3 is 14 residues. Per the germline V gene, CDR1 is SGHDT and CDR2 is YYEEEE. The CDR3: CASSLHQLPREQYF. DNA of the CDR3: TGTGCCAGCAGCTTACACCAATTACCCCGGGAGCAGTACTTC. Combining the CDR3 with reference TRBV5-6 and TRBJ2-7 gives the whole variable domain DAGVTQSPTHLIKTRGQQVTLRCSPKSGHDTVSWYQQALGQGPQFIFQYYEEEERQRGNFPDRFSGHQFPNYSSELNVNALLLGDSALYLCASSLHQLPREQYFGPGTRLTVT.

The rearrangement joins TRBV6-5 to TRBJ2-7; 14 bases line up with TRBD2. CDR3 length: 15 amino acids. The J segment lost 3 bases and the V segment lost 6 bases, leaving 4 bases of the junction unmatched. Germline V gene data show CDR1 as MNHEY and CDR2 as SVGAGI. In DNA, the CDR3 is TGTGCCAGCAGCCAGGGACTAGCGGGGGACTACGAGCAGTACTTC. Its protein product is CASSQGLAGDYEQYF.

This clone was recorded a few times. This chain connects TRBV20-1 to TRBJ2-2; D gene uncertain. CDR1 is DFQATT, CDR2 SNEGSKA, per germline (reference sequence). This CDR3 has 11 residues. Between the trimmed V and J ends, which lost 5 bases and 1 base, there was a span of 2 bases. CDR3 in amino acids: CSALNTGELFF. The CDR3 nucleotides are TGCAGTGCTTTGAACACCGGGGAGCTGTTTTTT.